These 21 T cell receptor beta chains were sequenced from one sample in a study of T cells in Graves' hyperthyroidism and ophthalmopathy. What was amplified from RNA transcripts were TCR beta CDR3 regions. The HTBI primer set served for first-round RT-PCR of the TCR CDR3. Each CDR3 protein is one row after TCRdb ran MiXCR on the multiplex PCR reads. The sample consists of under 700,000 distinct CDR3 sequences, under 60% of them appearing once. The source material was peripheral blood or thyroid tissue (not recorded which). These receptors all stem from a young woman with Graves' hyperthyroidism.

This clonotype was seen more than once but under ten times. This chain uses TRBV5-1 with TRBJ1-2, with a tentative D call TRBD1 (5 bases). The ends were cut back, 0 bases at V and 5 bases at J, with 11 bases in the middle. Germline CDR1 SGHRS, CDR2 YFSETQ. The CDR3 sequence is 14 residues long. The CDR3 spells CASSLGQLEYGYTF. CDR3 in DNA: TGCGCCAGCAGCTTGGGACAGTTAGAGTATGGCTACACCTTC.

This clonotype was observed many times. This chain joins TRBV19 and TRBJ1-2; the D gene is possibly TRBD1 (6 bases). Between the trimmed V and J ends, which lost 8 bases and 0 bases, there was a span of 7 bases. Germline V gene data show CDR1 as LNHDA and CDR2 as SQIVND (reference sequence). The CDR3 is 12 amino acids. Here the CDR3 reads CASHRANYGYTF. CDR3 DNA sequence: TGTGCCAGTCACAGGGCTAACTATGGCTACACCTTC.

This clonotype was picked up many times. This rearrangement joins TRBV7-9 to TRBJ2-7; TRBD2 matches 7 bases. Germline CDR1 is SEHNR and CDR2 is FQNEAQ (reference sequence). V lost 1 base and J lost 5; bases outside the gene matches: 5. CDR3 size: 14 residues. Here the CDR3 DNA reads TGTGCCAGCAGCTTAGGCGGGAGTCATAACGAGCAGTACTTC. It codes for CASSLGGSHNEQYF.

This clonotype has more than one count but fewer than ten. This rearrangement joins TRBV25-1 to TRBJ1-6; weak D call: TRBD1 (6 bases). Germline CDR1 MGHDK, CDR2 SYGVNS. V lost 6 bases and J lost 7, with 16 bases in between. The CDR3 spans 15 residues. CDR3 bases: TGTGCCAGCAGCCAAGTACAGGGCAACAATTCACCCCTCCACTTT. Residues: CASSQVQGNNSPLHF.

This clonotype came up once. One junction end does not reproduce the germline sequence, and a read error may be involved. The V call is TRBV7-2, the J call TRBJ1-2, with D perhaps matching TRBD1 (6 bases). CDR1 is SGHTA and CDR2 is FQGNSA in the germline V gene. This CDR3 spans 15 amino acids. The CDR3 DNA reads TGCGCCAGCAGCCAAGGGGCAGGGGCCCTGTATGGCTACGCCTTC. Protein sequence: CASSQGAGALYGYAF.

This clonotype was counted between two and nine times. The V and J genes are TRBV5-1 and TRBJ2-5, with 10 bases lining up with TRBD1. V shed 6 bases and J 1 base; nucleotides not matched to a gene: 3. Germline CDR1 SGHRS, CDR2 YFSETQ. The CDR3 contains 14 residues. The CDR3 DNA sequence: TGCGCCAGCATAAGGACAGGGGGCCAAGAGACCCAGTACTTC. This translates into CASIRTGGQETQYF.

Comment on this clonotype: At one end, the junction sequence differs from germline, possibly due to a read error. The V gene is TRBV7-2, the J gene TRBJ1-4; D gene ambiguous. Germline V gene sequence: CDR1 SGHTA, CDR2 FQGNSA. The CDR3 sequence is 16 residues long. CDR3 protein: CASSQDPGRTNEKLFF. Written as DNA, the CDR3 is TGCGCCAGCAGCCAAGATCCGGGCAGGACTAATGAAAAACTGTTTTTT.

The chain combines TRBV20-1 with TRBJ1-5; D is ambiguous. CDR1 is DFQATT and CDR2 is SNEGSKA in the germline V gene (reference sequence). The CDR3 extends over 14 amino acids. Trimming removed 3 bases from V and 3 bases from J, with 12 bases in between. The CDR3: CSASPRIYNQPQHF. The CDR3 bases are TGCAGTGCTAGCCCCCGGATTTACAATCAGCCCCAGCATTTT.

The genes are TRBV14 and TRBJ1-2, with D possibly TRBD1 on 5 matching bases. From germline, CDR1 is SGHDN and CDR2 FVKESK. This CDR3 contains 13 residues. Deletions cut 5 bases from V and 7 bases from J, with 14 bases between. CDR3 in DNA: TGTGCCAGCAGCGAACAGCAGGGAGGTGGCTACACCTTC. Its translation is CASSEQQGGGYTF.

The table lists this clonotype with many counts. V usage is TRBV12-3 or TRBV12-4 and J usage is TRBJ1-4, with D unresolved. The V end lost 5 bases, the J end lost 10 bases, and 8 bases lay between the germline ends. The CDR3 covers 11 residues. In nucleotides, the CDR3 is TGTGCCAGCAGTCTCAAGGGAAAACTGTTTTTT. Translated, it gives CASSLKGKLFF.

This clonotype showed up just a few times. The V gene is TRBV2, the J gene TRBJ2-7, with D possibly matching TRBD1 (7 bases). From germline, CDR1 is SNHLY and CDR2 FYNNEI. The CDR3 runs to 14 residues. V gave up 6 bases and J gave up 3 bases, with 15 bases separating them. In DNA form, the CDR3 reads TGTGCCAGCAGGCCCGCGGGGACAGTCTACGAGCAGTACTTC. It is translated as CASRPAGTVYEQYF.

This chain uses TRBV7-9 with TRBJ1-5; possible D gene TRBD1, 6 bases. Between the trimmed V and J ends, which lost 2 bases and 2 bases, there was a span of 10 bases. CDR1 and CDR2 (germline): SEHNR, FQNEAQ (reference sequence). The CDR3 is 15 residues long. The CDR3 loop is CASSLNSGGNQPQHF. The CDR3 DNA is TGTGCCAGCAGCTTAAATTCAGGGGGCAATCAGCCCCAGCATTTT.

This clonotype was recorded at least ten times. The chain has TRBV29-1 and TRBJ1-1; no definite D call. Germline V gene data show CDR1 as SQVTM and CDR2 as ANQGSEA. V lost 5 bases to trimming and J lost 4 bases, with 14 bases between them. The length of the CDR3 is 13 residues. The DNA for the CDR3 is TGCAGCGTTATGGCAGTGCGGGGCACTGAAGCTTTCTTT. This gives the protein CSVMAVRGTEAFF. The variable domain in full, completed from reference TRBV29-1 and TRBJ1-1, reads SAVISQKPSRDICQRGTSLTIQCQVDSQVTMMFWYRQQPGQSLTLIATANQGSEATYESGFVIDKFPISRPNLTFSTLTVSNMSPEDSSIYLCSVMAVRGTEAFFGQGTRLTVV.

The V gene is TRBV7-2, the J gene TRBJ1-4; maybe TRBD1 (6 bases). Trimming cost V 5 bases and J 0 bases, with 10 bases left between them. The CDR3 contains 15 residues. Per the germline V gene, CDR1 is SGHTA and CDR2 is FQGNSA. The CDR3 sequence: CASSPQGTTNEKLFF. The CDR3 nucleotides read TGTGCCAGCAGCCCCCAGGGGACAACTAATGAAAAACTGTTTTTT.

V gene TRBV7-3 combines with J gene TRBJ1-1; D possibly corresponds to TRBD1 (5 bases). Germline V gene data show CDR1 as SGHTA and CDR2 as FQGTGA. Trimming pared 2 bases from V and 0 bases from J, leaving 16 bases between. This CDR3 has 17 amino acids. The CDR3 loop reads CASSLYGSEDMNTEAFF. In DNA, the CDR3 is TGTGCCAGCAGCTTATACGGCAGCGAGGACATGAACACTGAAGCTTTCTTT.

The chain couples TRBV20-1 to TRBJ2-5, with D possibly matching TRBD2 (6 bases). The CDR3 has 14 residues. Germline values: CDR1 DFQATT, CDR2 SNEGSKA (reference sequence). V was trimmed by 1 base and J by 4 bases, leaving 13 bases between them. This CDR3 is CSARGRSGRETQYF. In DNA form, the CDR3 reads TGCAGTGCTAGAGGACGTAGCGGTAGAGAGACCCAGTACTTC.

The chain is built from TRBV20-1 and TRBJ1-2, with 8 bases aligning to TRBD1. Trimming removed 3 bases from V and 6 bases from J; junction bases left unmatched: 6. Germline V gene data show CDR1 as DFQATT and CDR2 as SNEGSKA (reference sequence). The CDR3 has 13 amino acids. The CDR3 DNA follows: TGCAGTGCTAGCCGAGACAGGGGCGATGGCTACACCTTC. Translating it yields CSASRDRGDGYTF.

In the case of this clonotype: A much larger clone is a single base away; this may be a read error. This chain joins TRBV29-1 and TRBJ1-1; D is uncertain. V gave up 3 bases and J gave up 0 bases, with 8 bases separating them. The CDR3 is 13 amino acids. Germline V gives CDR1 SQVTM, CDR2 ANQGSEA. CDR3 sequence reads: CSVDGELNTEAFF. In nucleotides, the CDR3 is TGCAGCGTTGACGGGGAATTGAACACTGAAGCTTTCTTT.

The genes are TRBV7-2 and TRBJ2-2, with 7 bases identical to TRBD2. This CDR3 is 16 amino acids long. Germline lookup yields CDR1 SGHTA and CDR2 FQGNSA. V lost 3 bases, J lost 4 bases, and 8 bases stayed unmatched. DNA of the CDR3: TGTGCCAGCAGCTTGGTTCCAGGCGGGGGCACCGGGGAGCTGTTTTTT. Its protein product is CASSLVPGGGTGELFF. Variable domain in full (rest from reference TRBV7-2 and TRBJ2-2): GAGVSQSPSNKVTEKGKDVELRCDPISGHTALYWYRQSLGQGLEFLIYFQGNSAPDKSGLPSDRFSAERTGGSVSTLTIQRTQQEDSAVYLCASSLVPGGGTGELFFGEGSRLTVL.

There are many counts of this clonotype. The chain is built from TRBV25-1 and TRBJ1-2; 7 nucleotides match TRBD1. CDR3 length: 13 amino acids. The trim removed 4 bases at V and 7 bases at J, leaving 6 bases unmatched. CDR1 is MGHDK, CDR2 SYGVNS, per germline. The CDR3 loop reads CASSADRAGGYTF. The CDR3 nucleotides are TGTGCCAGCAGTGCTGACAGGGCTGGTGGCTACACCTTC.

The genes are TRBV24-1 and TRBJ2-5; unclear D gene. Trimming took 5 bases from V and 7 from J, leaving 13 bases between them. The CDR3 runs 13 residues. Per the germline V gene, CDR1 is KGHDR and CDR2 is SFDVKD. The CDR3 DNA sequence: TGTGCCACCAGTGTTACCGGACGAGGGACCCAGTACTTC. Its protein is CATSVTGRGTQYF.